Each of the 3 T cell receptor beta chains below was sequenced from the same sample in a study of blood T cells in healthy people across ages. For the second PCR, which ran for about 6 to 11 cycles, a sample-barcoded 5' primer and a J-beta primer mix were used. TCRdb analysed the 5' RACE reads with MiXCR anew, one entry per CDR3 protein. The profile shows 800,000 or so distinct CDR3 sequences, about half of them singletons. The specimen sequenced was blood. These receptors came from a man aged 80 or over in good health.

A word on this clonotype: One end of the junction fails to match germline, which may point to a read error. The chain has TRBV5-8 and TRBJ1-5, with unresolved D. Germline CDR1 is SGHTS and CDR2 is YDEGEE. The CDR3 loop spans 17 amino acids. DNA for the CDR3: TGTACCAGCAGCTTGGCATCACTTCCGACCCACAATCAGCCCCAGCATTTT. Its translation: CTSSLASLPTHNQPQHF.

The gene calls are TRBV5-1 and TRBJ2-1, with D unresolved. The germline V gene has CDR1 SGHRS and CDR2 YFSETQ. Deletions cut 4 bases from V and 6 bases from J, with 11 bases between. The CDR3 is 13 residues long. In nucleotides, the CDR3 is TGCGCCAGCAGCAACCCCTCCCTCAATGAGCAGTTCTTC. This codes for CASSNPSLNEQFF.

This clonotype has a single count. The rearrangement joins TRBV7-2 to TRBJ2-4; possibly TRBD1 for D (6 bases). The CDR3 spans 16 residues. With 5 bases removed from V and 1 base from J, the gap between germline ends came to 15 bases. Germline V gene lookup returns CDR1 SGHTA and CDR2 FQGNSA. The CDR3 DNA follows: TGTGCCAGCAGCCCACAGGGAAGTCTGGCCAAAAACATTCAGTACTTC. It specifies CASSPQGSLAKNIQYF.